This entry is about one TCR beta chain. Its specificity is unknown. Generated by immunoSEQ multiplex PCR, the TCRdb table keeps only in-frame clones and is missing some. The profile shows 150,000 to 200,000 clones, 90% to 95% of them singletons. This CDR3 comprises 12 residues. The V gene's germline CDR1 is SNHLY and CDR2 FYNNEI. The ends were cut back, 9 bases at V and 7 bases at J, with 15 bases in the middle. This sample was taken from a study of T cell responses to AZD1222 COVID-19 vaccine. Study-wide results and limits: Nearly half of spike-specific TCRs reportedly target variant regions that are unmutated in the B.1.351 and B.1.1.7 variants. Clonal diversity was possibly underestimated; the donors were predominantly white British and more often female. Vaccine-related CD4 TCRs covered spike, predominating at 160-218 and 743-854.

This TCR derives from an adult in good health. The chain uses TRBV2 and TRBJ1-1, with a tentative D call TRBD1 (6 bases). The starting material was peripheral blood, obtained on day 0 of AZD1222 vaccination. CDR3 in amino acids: CARRTGFSEAFF. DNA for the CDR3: TGTGCCAGAAGAACAGGGTTTAGTGAAGCTTTCTTT.